The 15 T cell receptor beta chains below all came from one sample that was sequenced in a study of shared clonotypes between healthy human individuals. The protocol was immunoSEQ multiplex PCR, while the TCRdb copy is restricted to in-frame clones and leaves out a portion. Of tens of thousands of clones listed, around 57% are singletons. The source material was memory CD8+ T cells sorted from blood. Subset denoted: CD45RO+ cells pooled with CCR7-negative TemRA cells. The receptors shown here come from a man aged 25 to 40 in good health.

The CDR3 DNA sequence: TGTGCCAGCAGCGTAGAACAGCGCACAGATACGCAGTATTTT. Amino acid sequence: CASSVEQRTDTQYF. The V and J genes are TRBV9 and TRBJ2-3; D is unclear. Between the trimmed V and J ends, which lost 0 bases and 1 base, there was a span of 6 bases. CDR1 is SGDLS and CDR2 is YYNGEE in the germline V gene. This CDR3 comprises 14 residues.

CDR3 nucleotides: TGCGCCAGCAGCTTGTTTTCTAGCGGGGGATCCACAGATACGCAGTATTTT. Translation: CASSLFSSGGSTDTQYF. This chain joins TRBV5-1 and TRBJ2-3, with TRBD2 matching over 10 bases. J was trimmed by 2 bases and V by 1 base; bases with no gene match: 7. This CDR3 is built from 17 residues. Germline V gives CDR1 SGHRS, CDR2 YFSETQ.

The count of this clone is one. The J gene is TRBJ2-4, the V gene TRBV25-1; D perhaps matches TRBD1 (5 bases). The CDR3 runs to 14 residues. V gave up 4 bases and J gave up 2 bases, with 9 bases separating them. Germline V gene sequence: CDR1 MGHDK, CDR2 SYGVNS. The DNA of the CDR3 is TGTGCCAGCAGTGGGTCAGGGACCAAAAACATTCAGTACTTC. Amino acid sequence: CASSGSGTKNIQYF.

This clone has just a few counts. The CDR3 sequence is CASRGRVRDEQFF. CDR3 coding DNA: TGTGCCAGCAGAGGGCGGGTACGCGATGAGCAGTTCTTC. The chain carries TRBV5-4 and TRBJ2-1; tentative D call: TRBD2 (5 bases). The CDR3 covers 13 residues. The ends were cut back, 5 bases at V and 8 bases at J, with 14 bases in the middle. The germline V gene encodes CDR1 SGHNT and CDR2 YYREEE (reference sequence). Filled out from reference TRBV5-4 and TRBJ2-1, the complete variable domain reads ETGVTQSPTHLIKTRGQQVTLRCSSQSGHNTVSWYQQALGQGPQFIFQYYREEENGRGNFPPRFSGLQFPNYSSELNVNALELDDSALYLCASRGRVRDEQFFGPGTRLTVL.

The chain recombines TRBV5-6 with TRBJ2-7; TRBD2 matches 9 bases. Germline V gene sequence: CDR1 SGHDT, CDR2 YYEEEE. The CDR3 loop spans 15 amino acids. V trimming: 3 bases; J trimming: 2 bases; junction bases outside the gene matches: 6. The CDR3 loop is CASSSPGLAPYEQYF. Here the CDR3 DNA reads TGTGCCAGCAGCTCTCCGGGACTAGCCCCCTACGAGCAGTACTTC.

V gene TRBV18 combines with J gene TRBJ2-2, with D uncertain. Trimming took 1 base from V and 6 from J, leaving 9 bases between them. The CDR3 consists of 14 residues. Germline V gene data show CDR1 as KGHSH and CDR2 as LQKENI. The CDR3 DNA reads TGTGCCAGCTCACCACTAAAAGGGCCCGGGGAGCTGTTTTTT. This translates into CASSPLKGPGELFF.

The CDR3 here is CASSQGGVSYEQYF. Here the CDR3 DNA reads TGCGCCAGCAGCCAAGGAGGTGTTTCCTACGAGCAGTACTTC. The rearrangement links TRBV4-3 to TRBJ2-7; D gene ambiguous. Germline CDR1 LGHNA, CDR2 YSLEER. V gave up 1 base and J gave up 1 base, with 8 bases separating them. The CDR3 consists of 14 residues.

Regarding this clone: With a far larger clone one base away, a read error is the likely cause. This rearrangement joins TRBV11-1 to TRBJ2-5, with D perhaps matching TRBD1 (6 bases). Looked up from germline, CDR1 is SGHAT and CDR2 is FQDESV (reference sequence). CDR3 size: 16 residues. The V and J ends lost 2 bases and 0 bases respectively, with 13 bases between them. Here the CDR3 reads CASSLRTEENQETQYF. CDR3 sequence (DNA): TGTGCCAGCAGCTTACGGACAGAGGAGAACCAAGAGACCCAGTACTTC.

The rearrangement uses TRBV25-1 and TRBJ2-2, with D maybe TRBD2 (5 bases). This CDR3 is built from 13 residues. Trimming pared 5 bases from V and 6 bases from J, leaving 10 bases between. Per germline, CDR1 MGHDK and CDR2 SYGVNS. This CDR3 reads CASSFSGAGELFF. In nucleotides, the CDR3 is TGTGCCAGCAGTTTCAGCGGTGCCGGGGAGCTGTTTTTT.

A few counts support this clone. The chain joins TRBV5-6 to TRBJ1-2; no definite D call. V gave up 2 bases and J gave up 2 bases, with 13 bases separating them. Germline-derived CDR1 and CDR2 are SGHDT and YYEEEE. The CDR3 is 15 residues long. CDR3 nucleotides: TGTGCCAGCAGCTTTAGGATGGAAGACAACTATGGCTACACCTTC. Encoded protein: CASSFRMEDNYGYTF.

This clone was seen only a few times. V is TRBV28 and J is TRBJ2-2; D is uncertain. The germline V gene encodes CDR1 MDHEN and CDR2 SYDVKM. V was clipped by 8 bases and J by 8 bases, with 12 bases between them. The CDR3 runs 12 residues. The CDR3 loop reads CASGVLIGELFF. The CDR3 DNA is TGTGCCAGCGGAGTACTTATTGGGGAGCTGTTTTTT.

The chain combines TRBV27 with TRBJ2-2; TRBD1 is a possible D gene (5 bases). The V gene's germline CDR1 is MNHEY and CDR2 SMNVEV (reference sequence). CDR3 length: 17 amino acids. The V gene lost 5 bases and the J gene lost 6 bases, with 22 bases spanning the gap. The chain's CDR3 is CASSPQVAIGAAGELFF. In DNA, the CDR3 is TGTGCCAGCAGTCCCCAAGTGGCAATAGGGGCGGCCGGGGAGCTGTTTTTT.

The V gene is TRBV4-3, the J gene TRBJ2-7; D is unresolved. Germline assignment: CDR1 LGHNA and CDR2 YSLEER. Trimming pared 0 bases from V and 4 bases from J, leaving 13 bases between. This CDR3 spans 15 amino acids. The CDR3 DNA follows: TGCGCCAGCAGCCAAGAGAGATTTAACGCGTACGAGCAGTACTTC. Amino acid sequence: CASSQERFNAYEQYF.

V and J are TRBV7-8 and TRBJ2-6; possibly TRBD1 or TRBD2 for D (5 bases each). CDR1 and CDR2 (germline): SGHVS, FQNEAQ. V lost 5 bases to trimming and J lost 0 bases, with 17 bases between them. This CDR3 contains 18 residues. The CDR3 spells CASSQVEGYLSGANVLTF. The CDR3 DNA is TGTGCCAGCAGCCAAGTTGAGGGGTACCTCTCTGGGGCCAACGTCCTGACTTTC.

The rearrangement joins TRBV27 to TRBJ2-3; D might be TRBD1 or TRBD2, each matching 5 bases. The CDR3 runs 17 residues. Per the germline V gene, CDR1 is MNHEY and CDR2 is SMNVEV (reference sequence). The V and J ends lost 5 bases and 2 bases respectively, with 20 bases between them. In DNA, the CDR3 is TGTGCCAGCAGTCCCGAAGGGACCATAACCCCCACAGATACGCAGTATTTT. Its protein is CASSPEGTITPTDTQYF.